This T cell receptor beta chain was recorded in a study of cytomegalovirus exposure and HLA in healthy donors. In the study overall: Counted in an early data release were some 81 million unique TCRs from HLA-typed donors. Study-level points and caveats: There were over 150 TCR beta chains listed as cytomegalovirus-associated. Both high specificity and high sensitivity reportedly marked the classifier's diagnosis of cytomegalovirus status. Productive status was seen about 90% or about 30% of the time for most TCR beta V segments in an earlier analysis.

The CDR3 totals 18 residues. Primers included in the PCR were 60 Vbeta and 13 Jbeta primers. Sequencing used immunoSEQ multiplex PCR; TCRdb keeps in-frame clones, though not all of them. The sample yields tens of thousands of clones, about three fifths seen once. With respect to this clone: What it binds is not known.

This sequence originates from a young man in good health and CMV-seronegative. The rearrangement links TRBV21-1 to TRBJ2-7; the D segment call TRBD1 is taken from the table without a DNA check. TRBV21-1 constitutes a pseudogene. What was sequenced was PBMCs. The CDR3 DNA is TGTGCCAGCAGCATTCCGGGACAGAGTTTCATACGGGAATACGAGCAGTACTTC. Translating gives CASSIPGQSFIREYEQYF.